Listed below are T cell receptor beta chains from one sample, sequenced in a study of regulatory dendritic cells for organ transplantation. Sequenced by immunoSEQ multiplex PCR; TCRdb stores in-frame clones only, minus some. The data show about 10,000 clones, just over 65% seen once. These receptors have no known antigen. Sequenced material: naive CD4+ T cells from blood cultured with dendritic cells. The receptors stem from a human donor in good health. CDR3s include the opening cysteine and the closing phenylalanine or tryptophan. The D gene is left open where the match is weak. Only part of the rows carry a size: once, few, many, or a class if the clone is expanded.

V gene: TRBV11-2
D gene: TRBD2
clone size: .
J gene: TRBJ2-1
CDR3 protein: CASSLDPSGGYNEQFF
CDR3 DNA: TGTGCCAGCAGCTTAGATCCTAGCGGGGGGTACAATGAGCAGTTCTTC

V gene: TRBV2
D gene: .
clone size: few
J gene: TRBJ1-5
CDR3 protein: CASSEPTGTNQPQHF
CDR3 DNA: TGTGCCAGCAGTGAACCGACAGGAACGAATCAGCCCCAGCATTTT

V gene: TRBV7-2
D gene: .
clone size: few
J gene: TRBJ1-3
CDR3 protein: CASSSTGTSFSGNTIYF
CDR3 DNA: TGTGCCAGCAGCTCAACCGGGACATCCTTCTCTGGAAACACCATATATTTT

V gene: TRBV5-4
D gene: .
clone size: few
J gene: TRBJ1-6
CDR3 protein: CASSSAAGLDSPLHF
CDR3 DNA: TGTGCCAGCAGCTCCGCCGCAGGGCTGGATTCACCCCTCCACTTT

V gene: TRBV6-5
D gene: .
clone size: .
J gene: TRBJ1-2
CDR3 protein: CASSSPLNYGYTF
CDR3 DNA: TGTGCCAGCAGTTCCCCCCTTAACTATGGCTACACCTTC

V gene: TRBV5-1
D gene: TRBD1
clone size: .
J gene: TRBJ2-7
CDR3 protein: CASSLGQGPYEQYF
CDR3 DNA: TGCGCCAGCAGCTTGGGACAGGGTCCCTACGAGCAGTACTTC

V gene: TRBV6-1
D gene: TRBD2
clone size: .
J gene: TRBJ2-2
CDR3 protein: CASAWGGTGELFF
CDR3 DNA: TGTGCCAGCGCCTGGGGGGGGACCGGGGAGCTGTTTTTT

V gene: TRBV7-7
D gene: .
clone size: .
J gene: TRBJ2-1
CDR3 protein: CASSSTDLSYNEQFF
CDR3 DNA: TGTGCTAGCAGCTCGACAGACCTCTCCTACAATGAGCAGTTCTTC

V gene: TRBV5-4
D gene: .
clone size: .
J gene: TRBJ2-5
CDR3 protein: CASSLAEATQYF
CDR3 DNA: TGTGCCAGCAGCTTGGCCGAAGCCACCCAGTACTTC

V gene: TRBV5-1
D gene: TRBD1
clone size: .
J gene: TRBJ1-1
CDR3 protein: CASSLRTGVNTEAFF
CDR3 DNA: TGCGCCAGCAGCTTGAGGACAGGGGTGAACACTGAAGCTTTCTTT

V gene: TRBV5-1
D gene: TRBD1
clone size: .
J gene: TRBJ1-6
CDR3 protein: CASSQRTGSTYNSPLHF
CDR3 DNA: TGCGCCAGCAGCCAAAGGACAGGAAGTACCTATAATTCACCCCTCCACTTT

V gene: TRBV5-8
D gene: TRBD1
clone size: .
J gene: TRBJ2-2
CDR3 protein: CASSNPGQGLVGELFF
CDR3 DNA: TGTGCCAGCAGCAACCCGGGACAGGGACTGGTCGGGGAGCTGTTTTTT

V gene: TRBV19
D gene: TRBD1
clone size: .
J gene: TRBJ1-5
CDR3 protein: CASRGDRTNQPQHF
CDR3 DNA: TGTGCCAGTAGGGGGGACAGAACTAATCAGCCCCAGCATTTT

V gene: TRBV5-1
D gene: .
clone size: .
J gene: TRBJ1-6
CDR3 protein: CASSLANRLGSNSPLHF
CDR3 DNA: TGCGCCAGCAGCTTGGCCAACAGGCTAGGATCTAATTCACCCCTCCACTTT

V gene: TRBV2
D gene: .
clone size: few
J gene: TRBJ1-2
CDR3 protein: CASRSEGEHGYTF
CDR3 DNA: TGTGCCAGCAGATCCGAAGGGGAACATGGCTACACCTTC

V gene: TRBV6-1
D gene: .
clone size: .
J gene: TRBJ1-4
CDR3 protein: CASNTRGTNEKLFF
CDR3 DNA: TGTGCCAGCAATACCCGAGGAACTAATGAAAAACTGTTTTTT

V gene: TRBV27
D gene: TRBD1
clone size: .
J gene: TRBJ1-2
CDR3 protein: CASSLIGQGANYGYTF
CDR3 DNA: TGTGCCAGCAGTCTAATCGGACAGGGGGCTAACTATGGCTACACCTTC

V gene: TRBV6-5
D gene: TRBD1
clone size: .
J gene: TRBJ1-5
CDR3 protein: CASSSGQVGQPQHF
CDR3 DNA: TGTGCCAGCTCTAGTGGACAGGTCGGTCAGCCCCAGCATTTT

V gene: TRBV7-2
D gene: .
clone size: medium-sized
J gene: TRBJ1-2
CDR3 protein: CASSLSPVANYGYTF
CDR3 DNA: TGTGCCAGCAGCTTATCCCCCGTAGCTAACTATGGCTACACCTTC

V gene: TRBV5-1
D gene: .
clone size: .
J gene: TRBJ1-1
CDR3 protein: CASSSAYGPNTEAFF
CDR3 DNA: TGCGCCAGCAGCTCCGCCTATGGGCCAAACACTGAAGCTTTCTTT

V gene: TRBV5-1
D gene: TRBD2
clone size: few
J gene: TRBJ2-7
CDR3 protein: CASSFGGGSYEQYF
CDR3 DNA: TGCGCCAGCAGCTTCGGCGGGGGTTCCTACGAGCAGTACTTC

V gene: TRBV15
D gene: .
clone size: .
J gene: TRBJ2-3
CDR3 protein: CATRPGGLSTDTQYF
CDR3 DNA: TGTGCCACCAGGCCCGGGGGGCTAAGCACAGATACGCAGTATTTT

V gene: TRBV7-2
D gene: TRBD2
clone size: .
J gene: TRBJ2-1
CDR3 protein: CASSWTSGGAGNEQFF
CDR3 DNA: TGTGCCAGCAGCTGGACTAGCGGGGGGGCCGGAAATGAGCAGTTCTTC

V gene: TRBV19
D gene: TRBD2
clone size: .
J gene: TRBJ2-1
CDR3 protein: CASSIVSIGGGTYNEQFF
CDR3 DNA: TGTGCCAGTAGTATAGTCTCCATTGGCGGGGGGACCTACAATGAGCAGTTCTTC

V gene: TRBV7-9
D gene: .
clone size: .
J gene: TRBJ2-5
CDR3 protein: CASSLNGETQYF
CDR3 DNA: TGTGCCAGCAGCTTAAACGGAGAGACCCAGTACTTC

V gene: TRBV4-1
D gene: .
clone size: .
J gene: TRBJ2-5
CDR3 protein: CASSHSGALQGGKTQYF
CDR3 DNA: TGCGCCAGCAGCCATTCCGGCGCCCTACAGGGCGGAAAGACCCAGTACTTC

V gene: TRBV10-3
D gene: TRBD1
clone size: few
J gene: TRBJ2-1
CDR3 protein: CAIREGQGTYNEQFF
CDR3 DNA: TGTGCCATCAGAGAGGGACAGGGAACTTACAATGAGCAGTTCTTC

V gene: TRBV4-1
D gene: TRBD1
clone size: few
J gene: TRBJ1-2
CDR3 protein: CASSHADRGLSNYGYTF
CDR3 DNA: TGCGCCAGCAGCCATGCGGACAGGGGGCTGAGTAACTATGGCTACACCTTC

V gene: TRBV5-4
D gene: .
clone size: .
J gene: TRBJ1-3
CDR3 protein: CASSFPGASGNTIYF
CDR3 DNA: TGTGCCAGCAGCTTCCCAGGGGCATCTGGAAACACCATATATTTT